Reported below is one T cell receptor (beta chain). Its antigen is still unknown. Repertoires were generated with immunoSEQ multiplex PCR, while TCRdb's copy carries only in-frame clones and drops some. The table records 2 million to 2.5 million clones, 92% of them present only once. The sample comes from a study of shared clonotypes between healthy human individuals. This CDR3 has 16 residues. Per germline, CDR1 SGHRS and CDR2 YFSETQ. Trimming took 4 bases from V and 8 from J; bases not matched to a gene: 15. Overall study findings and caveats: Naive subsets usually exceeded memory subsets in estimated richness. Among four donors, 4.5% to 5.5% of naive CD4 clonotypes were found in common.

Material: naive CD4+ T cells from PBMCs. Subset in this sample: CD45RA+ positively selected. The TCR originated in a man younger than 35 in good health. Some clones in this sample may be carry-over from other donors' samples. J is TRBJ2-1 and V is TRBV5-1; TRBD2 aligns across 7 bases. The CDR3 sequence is CASSPSPGGLSDEQFF. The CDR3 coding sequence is TGCGCCAGCAGCCCTTCCCCCGGGGGGTTATCCGATGAGCAGTTCTTC.